This T cell receptor (beta chain) came from a study of CD8 T cells in seronegative destructive rheumatoid arthritis (dated by TCRdb to the early 2020s). Study-wide context: Most of the eight CND-RA patients were receiving biological drugs at sampling. Peripheral CD8+ TCRbeta repertoires of CCP-negative destructive rheumatoid arthritis (CND-RA) patients were compared with newly diagnosed seropositive RA, seronegative RA and healthy controls. Rather than undergoing new sequencing, the seropositive RA, seronegative RA and healthy control comparison cohorts were drawn from an earlier published TCRbeta dataset.

This clone was seen more than once but under ten times. This clone's antigen is unknown. Nothing much larger sits one base from this clone, and base qualities are not available. From the cysteine up to the phenylalanine, the CDR3 has a length of 15 residues. Kept here is only the CDR3 DNA, which spans 45 bases and is read in frame from base 1. V ends up 6 bases short and J 6 bases short, with an unmatched junction base count of 10. The germline V gene specifies MNHEY as CDR1 and SVGAGI as CDR2. CND-RA patients were negative for the clinical CCP2 antibody test, and joint destruction progressed despite active therapy. All CND-RA patients were characterized by typical joint destruction in wrists and ankles and by failure of conventional anti-rheumatic therapy. CND-RA patients were sampled after long disease histories, spanning decades in several cases, rather than at diagnosis. Roughly 46 millilitres of EDTA-anticoagulated peripheral blood were collected from each patient. Density gradient separation with Ficoll-Paque PLUS was used to isolate peripheral blood mononuclear cells. AutoMACS magnetic bead positive selection was used to isolate CD8+ cells from fresh or cryopreserved PBMCs, and flow cytometry was used to check purity. Genomic DNA was extracted with Nucleospin Tissue or Tissue XS kits and quantified on a Qubit 2.0 fluorometer.

Overall study outcomes, separate from this receptor: More CMV-reactive and fewer influenza A-reactive CD8+ TCRbeta sequences were observed in CND-RA repertoires than in controls and other RA subtypes. No public clonotype enrichment survived Benjamini-Hochberg correction across the approximately 120,000 clonotypes tested. The small size of the CND-RA cohort was noted as a limitation of the study. In the absence of diagnostic samples, TCR repertoire differences may be partly attributable to poor disease control over the years rather than being present at onset. Once age was adjusted for, the CD8+ TCRbeta repertoires of CND-RA patients appeared less diverse and more clonal than the repertoires of other RA subtypes. CND-RA patients appeared to carry a distinct set of enriched public clonotypes, which the authors read as support for a separate disease subset.

Genomic DNA from CD8+ cells was used for TCRbeta sequencing according to the manufacturer's instructions. A genomics technology centre in Finland performed the TCRbeta sequencing with the immunoSEQ assay. As for how the authors treated the data: The clonotype tables produced by the immunoSEQ preprocessing pipeline were converted into VDJtools format, and any non-productive clonotypes were filtered out. Samples with fewer than 10,000 reads were excluded, the remaining samples were subsampled to 10,000 reads, and most of the eight CND-RA samples met this threshold. Shannon-Wiener, Simpson and clonality indices were calculated with the VDJtools CalcDiversityStats function on data subsampled to 10,000 reads. To infer antigen specificity, non-singleton TCRbeta clonotypes were hard-matched against VDJdb, with no mismatches permitted. CDR3 sequences differing by one amino acid (Hamming distance 1) were grouped into clusters with potentially shared antigen targets. After groups were resampled to six samples, public clonotypes were tested for group enrichment with one-sided Fisher's exact tests, and this procedure was repeated ten times. This is the immuneACCESS table as TCRdb keeps it, with only in-frame sequences that have V and J called. A part of the clones is gone; compared with another copy, unresolved V genes explain less than half, and the rest is unexplained. Clonal size and the V and J genes are those of that table, whereas D and trimming came from the DNA. The sample profile shows several thousand clones; approximately 70% of them were found once. Of the sample, roughly a third is held by the ten largest clones.

What was sequenced was CD8+ T cells from blood. The receptor was derived from a woman aged 50 or older with seronegative destructive rheumatoid arthritis. The rearrangement joined TRBV6-5 to TRBJ2-1; 8 bases in the junction line up with TRBD2. The bases read TGTGCCAGCAGGGAACGGGGGGGCCTGGGCAATGAGCAGTTCTTC. It codes for CASRERGGLGNEQFF.